This is a list of T cell receptor beta chains from one sample in a study of blood T cell repertoires in COVID-19. Libraries were prepared by immunoSEQ multiplex PCR; TCRdb keeps only in-frame clonotypes and omits some of them. The sample yields about 300,000 clones, around 82% seen once. Sequencing used peripheral blood. The receptors were gathered from a woman between 45 and 65 years old with acute or convalescent COVID-19. CDR3s include the opening cysteine and the closing phenylalanine or tryptophan. Fields, in order: clone size, V gene, J gene, D gene, CDR3 DNA, CDR3 protein. D genes are given only for firm matches. Clone size appears in some rows only: once, few, many, or a class for an expanded clone.

.	TRBV2	TRBJ2-3	.	TGTGCCAGCAATGGGCAGGGGCCAGATACGCAGTATTTT	CASNGQGPDTQYF
.	TRBV24-1	TRBJ2-6	.	TGTGCCACCAGTGATACGGGAAGTGGGGCCAACGTCCTGACTTTC	CATSDTGSGANVLTF
.	TRBV24-1	TRBJ2-3	TRBD2	TGTGCCACCAGTGATTCCTTACTAGCGACCTCCACAGATACGCAGTATTTT	CATSDSLLATSTDTQYF
once	TRBV24-1	TRBJ1-1	.	TGTGCCGTGAGACAGGACACTGAAGCTTTCTTT	CAVRQDTEAFF
.	TRBV5-4	TRBJ1-2	.	TGTGCCAGCAGCTTGCCAGAAATTTATGGCTACACCTTC	CASSLPEIYGYTF
.	TRBV7-9	TRBJ2-2	TRBD2	TGTGCCAGCAGCCCAGGACTAGCGGGAGAGGGGGCCGGGGAGCTGTTTTTT	CASSPGLAGEGAGELFF
.	TRBV7-8	TRBJ2-2	TRBD1	TGTGCCAGCAGCCCGAGATCCGGGACAGGGGCCTCGGGGACCGGGGAGCTGTTTTTT	CASSPRSGTGASGTGELFF
.	TRBV12-5	TRBJ1-2	TRBD1	TGTGCTAGTGGTTTGGACCGGACAGGGGAGATTGGGTATGGCTACACCTTC	CASGLDRTGEIGYGYTF
.	TRBV6-2/TRBV6-3	TRBJ1-1	.	TGTGCCAGCAGCGTTGGACTCCCCCATTCTGAAGCTTTCTTT	CASSVGLPHSEAFF
.	TRBV5-1	TRBJ2-1	TRBD2	TGCGCCAGCAGCTTGGGCGGGACTACATACAATGAGCAGTTCTTC	CASSLGGTTYNEQFF
once	TRBV24-1	TRBJ2-3	.	TGTGCCACCAGTGATCCTCGCGGGACCAGCTCAGATACGCAGTATTTT	CATSDPRGTSSDTQYF
once	TRBV6-1	TRBJ1-2	TRBD1	TGTGCCAGCAGTGAAGCTGGGACAGAGGTTTATGGCTACACCTTC	CASSEAGTEVYGYTF
.	TRBV30	TRBJ1-1	.	TGTGCCTGGAGTGGGGGACTAGAAGCTTTCTTT	CAWSGGLEAFF
.	TRBV2	TRBJ1-4	TRBD1	TGTGCCAGCAGTGCCGACAGGGGATTGTTTTTT	CASSADRGLFF
.	TRBV5-1	TRBJ2-1	TRBD2	TGCGCCAGCAGCACAAAGCGGGATGGGGACAATGAGCAGTTCTTC	CASSTKRDGDNEQFF
.	TRBV2	TRBJ1-1	.	TGTGCCAGCAGTGAATACGCGACAGCGAACACTGAAGCTTTCTTT	CASSEYATANTEAFF
once	TRBV4-1	TRBJ1-6	TRBD1	TGCGCCAGCAGCCCCTTCCCGGGACAGGGTTTAGGTTCACCCCTCCACTTT	CASSPFPGQGLGSPLHF
.	TRBV6-5	TRBJ1-5	TRBD1	TGTGCCAGCAGGCCGGGACAGGCGAATCAGCCCCAGCATTTT	CASRPGQANQPQHF
.	TRBV2	TRBJ1-3	.	TGTGCCAGCAGGACCGACAGATCCTCTGGAAACACCATATATTTT	CASRTDRSSGNTIYF
.	TRBV9	TRBJ2-1	TRBD1	TGTGCCAGCAGCGCGAGGGGGGGACAGGGAATGGACAATGAGCAGTTCTTC	CASSARGGQGMDNEQFF
few	TRBV27	TRBJ1-2	.	TGTGCCAGCAGGCCCAACAGGGATTCCTATGGCTACACCTTC	CASRPNRDSYGYTF
.	TRBV11-2	TRBJ1-5	TRBD1	TGTGCCAGCAGCGCACAGGGGCAGGGTCAGCCCCAGCATTTT	CASSAQGQGQPQHF
.	TRBV10-2	TRBJ2-1	.	TGCGCCAGCAGTACTGAGGACACGGGAGTCGATGAGCAGTTCTTC	CASSTEDTGVDEQFF
.	TRBV18	TRBJ2-7	.	TGTGCCAGCTCACCACCGACTTCCTACGAGCAGTACTTC	CASSPPTSYEQYF
.	TRBV4-3	TRBJ2-1	TRBD2	TGCGCCAGCAGCCAAGATACTAGCGGGATCTCCTACAATGAGCAGTTCTTC	CASSQDTSGISYNEQFF
.	TRBV4-1	TRBJ2-3	.	TGCGCCAGCAGCCAAACGGGGGGCCTCGTATCGGATACGCAGTATTTT	CASSQTGGLVSDTQYF
once	TRBV4-1	TRBJ1-6	.	TGCGCCAGCAGCCTGGAGGGAGGGTATAATTCACCCCTCCACTTT	CASSLEGGYNSPLHF
.	TRBV30	TRBJ1-6	.	TGTGCCTGGAGGGGAGGGGGTGGTTATTCACCCCTCCACTTT	CAWRGGGGYSPLHF
.	TRBV5-5	TRBJ2-5	TRBD2	TGTGCCAGCAGTCCGGGACTAGCGGACCAAGAGACCCAGTACTTC	CASSPGLADQETQYF
.	TRBV19	TRBJ1-5	TRBD1	TGTGCCAGTAGTATAGACCAAAGGCTACAGGGGGGTAATCAGCCCCAGCATTTT	CASSIDQRLQGGNQPQHF
.	TRBV28	TRBJ2-2	TRBD2	TGTGCCGCTCTAGCGGGTGTCACCGAGGAGCTGTTTTTT	CAALAGVTEELFF
.	TRBV10-3	TRBJ1-5	TRBD1	TGTGCCATCGCAAACGGACAGGAGGGCAATCAGCCCCAGCATTTT	CAIANGQEGNQPQHF
.	TRBV5-8	TRBJ2-1	TRBD2	TGTGCCAGCAGCTTCGGCGGGGGGGCGAATGAGCAGTTCTTC	CASSFGGGANEQFF
.	TRBV14	TRBJ2-6	.	TGTGCCAGCAGTCTTAACTCTGGGGCCAACGTCCTGACTTTC	CASSLNSGANVLTF
.	TRBV30	TRBJ2-5	.	TGTGCCTGGAGGAAGCCGATCCAAGAGACCCAGTACTTC	CAWRKPIQETQYF
.	TRBV11-3	TRBJ1-6	TRBD1	TGTGCCAGCAGCTTACAGGGGGTAAATTCACCCCTCCACTTT	CASSLQGVNSPLHF
.	TRBV6-1	TRBJ1-6	TRBD1	TGTGCCAGCAGTGAAACGGACAGGATTTATTCACCCCTCCACTTT	CASSETDRIYSPLHF
.	TRBV7-9	TRBJ2-7	TRBD1	TGTGCCAGCAGCGGGCAGACAGGGGTTCCCTACGAGCAGTACTTC	CASSGQTGVPYEQYF
.	TRBV18	TRBJ2-5	TRBD2	TGTGCCAGCTCACCAAATCTGGTAGCGGGAGGCCAAGAGACCCAGTACTTC	CASSPNLVAGGQETQYF
.	TRBV2	TRBJ1-1	.	TGTGCCAGCAGTACGTTCTTACAGGACACTGAAGCTTTCTTT	CASSTFLQDTEAFF
few	TRBV7-6	TRBJ2-7	TRBD1	TGTGCCAGCAGCCGGACACAGGGGTCCGAGCAGTACTTC	CASSRTQGSEQYF